The 9 T cell receptor beta chains below come from one sample, sequenced in a study of beta chain features in type 1 diabetes. No antigens are known for them. Study results and limitations: Shorter TCRB CDR3s, moderately but significantly so, marked every one of the four CD4+ subsets in Type 1 diabetes patients.

Reverse transcribing all isolated RNA meant expressed TCRB transcripts were sequenced. Produced via immunoSEQ multiplex PCR; TCRdb's table is partial and in-frame only. This table has 640,000 or so clones, 13% appearing once. Sequences were obtained from naive CD4+ T cells from blood. The receptors come from a man aged 18 to 29 with type 1 diabetes.

The chain carries TRBV16 and TRBJ1-1; 7 bases map to TRBD1. V was clipped by 2 bases and J by 1 base; unmatched bases: 1. Germline V gives CDR1 KGHSY, CDR2 FQNENV. The CDR3 sequence is 14 residues long. In DNA form, the CDR3 reads TGTGCCAGCAGCCAACAGGGGGAGAACACTGAAGCTTTCTTT. Amino acids: CASSQQGENTEAFF.

This clone came up a few times. Within the sample, other DNA sequences also encode this same CDR3. The chain employs TRBV7-9 and TRBJ2-1; 7 nucleotides agree with TRBD1. This CDR3 has 12 residues. Trimming at V came to 5 bases and at J to 9 bases, leaving 4 bases not matched to a gene. Germline-derived CDR1 and CDR2 are SEHNR and FQNEAQ (reference sequence). The CDR3 sequence is CASSSQGVEQFF. CDR3 coding DNA: TGTGCCAGCAGCAGCCAGGGGGTTGAGCAGTTCTTC.

The chain couples TRBV29-1 to TRBJ1-1; D unresolved. This CDR3 is built from 13 residues. Trimming shortened V by 2 bases and J by 3 bases, and 10 bases separated the two germline ends. CDR1 and CDR2 from the germline V gene are SQVTM and ANQGSEA. Here the CDR3 reads CSVERVADTEAFF. CDR3 nucleotide sequence: TGCAGCGTTGAAAGGGTTGCGGACACTGAAGCTTTCTTT.

This clone was seen a few times. The chain combines TRBV5-1 with TRBJ2-2; D is uncertain. This CDR3 region has 15 residues. V shed 0 bases and J shed 0 bases, with 6 bases lying between them. Per germline, CDR1 SGHRS and CDR2 YFSETQ. DNA for the CDR3: TGCGCCAGCAGCTTGGACGGGCCGAACACCGGGGAGCTGTTTTTT. Encoded protein: CASSLDGPNTGELFF.

The chain employs TRBV9 and TRBJ2-7; D is undetermined. The CDR3 sequence is 15 residues long. The V gene's germline CDR1 is SGDLS and CDR2 YYNGEE. V gave up 1 base and J gave up 0 bases, with 11 bases separating them. CDR3 protein: CASSVFETASYEQYF. The CDR3 DNA reads as TGTGCCAGCAGCGTATTTGAAACAGCCTCCTACGAGCAGTACTTC.

The chain joins TRBV30 to TRBJ2-1, with D possibly TRBD2 on 7 matching bases. Trimming left V 3 bases short and J 6 bases short, with 18 bases between. The length of the CDR3 is 15 residues. Germline CDR1 reads GTSNPN; CDR2 reads SVGIG (reference sequence). CDR3 sequence (DNA): TGTGCCTGGAGCGGTGCGGGGGCCTCTCGCAATGAGCAGTTCTTC. Translating gives CAWSGAGASRNEQFF.

This chain joins TRBV5-1 and TRBJ2-1, with 11 positions matching TRBD2. The CDR3 covers 13 residues. CDR1 is SGHRS and CDR2 is YFSETQ in the germline V gene. V shed 7 bases and J 10 bases; nucleotides not matched to a gene: 7. The CDR3 spells CASLGTSGQEQFF. CDR3 DNA: TGCGCCAGCCTCGGGACTAGCGGACAGGAGCAGTTCTTC.

This clone was counted a few times. The chain is built from TRBV30 and TRBJ2-7, with D perhaps TRBD1 or TRBD2 (5 bases each). The CDR3 is made up of 15 amino acids. Germline V CDR1 and CDR2: GTSNPN, SVGIG (reference sequence). Trimming removed 3 bases at V and 3 bases at J, with 18 bases between. This CDR3 is CAWRDPLSGSYEQYF. The CDR3 nucleotides are TGTGCCTGGAGGGACCCCTTATCAGGGAGCTACGAGCAGTACTTC.

This clone occurred a few times. The gene calls are TRBV5-1 and TRBJ2-2; 10 nucleotides match TRBD1. The CDR3 totals 19 residues. V was pared by 4 bases and J by 2 bases, with 14 bases of the junction left unmatched. CDR1 is SGHRS and CDR2 is YFSETQ in the germline V gene. The CDR3 DNA reads TGCGCCAGCAGCCCTACCTGGGACAGGGGCGCCCTTAACACCGGGGAGCTGTTTTTT. Its protein is CASSPTWDRGALNTGELFF.